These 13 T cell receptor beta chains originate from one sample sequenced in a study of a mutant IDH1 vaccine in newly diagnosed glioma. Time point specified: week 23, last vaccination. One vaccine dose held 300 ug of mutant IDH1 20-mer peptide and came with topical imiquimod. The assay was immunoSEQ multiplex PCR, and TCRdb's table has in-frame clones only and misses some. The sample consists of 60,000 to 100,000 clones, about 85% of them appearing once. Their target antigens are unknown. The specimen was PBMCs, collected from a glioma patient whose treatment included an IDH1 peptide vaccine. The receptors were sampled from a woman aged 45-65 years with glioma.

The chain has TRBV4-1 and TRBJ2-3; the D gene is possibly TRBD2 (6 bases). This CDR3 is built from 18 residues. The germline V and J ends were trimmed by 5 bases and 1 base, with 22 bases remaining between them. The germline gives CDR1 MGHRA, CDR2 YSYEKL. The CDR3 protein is CASSTGLGGTPGTDTQYF. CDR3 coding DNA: TGCGCCAGCAGCACGGGACTCGGAGGAACCCCTGGCACAGATACGCAGTATTTT.

In DNA form, the CDR3 reads TGTGCCAGCTCAGATTATCTCGGTGAAGCTTTCTTT. Translating gives CASSDYLGEAFF. The V call is TRBV18, the J call TRBJ1-1; D uncertain. Germline CDR1 is KGHSH and CDR2 is LQKENI. The CDR3 runs to 12 residues. V was trimmed by 5 bases and J by 7 bases, leaving 11 bases between them.

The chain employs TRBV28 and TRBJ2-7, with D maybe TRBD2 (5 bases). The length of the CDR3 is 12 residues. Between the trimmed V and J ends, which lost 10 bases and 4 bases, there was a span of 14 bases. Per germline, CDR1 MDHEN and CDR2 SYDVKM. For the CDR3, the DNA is TGTGCCACCGCCCAAACGGGGTACGAGCAGTACTTC. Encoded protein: CATAQTGYEQYF. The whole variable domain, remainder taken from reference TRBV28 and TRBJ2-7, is DVKVTQSSRYLVKRTGEKVFLECVQDMDHENMFWYRQDPGLGLRLIYFSYDVKMKEKGDIPEGYSVSREKKERFSLILESASTNQTSMYLCATAQTGYEQYFGPGTRLTVT.

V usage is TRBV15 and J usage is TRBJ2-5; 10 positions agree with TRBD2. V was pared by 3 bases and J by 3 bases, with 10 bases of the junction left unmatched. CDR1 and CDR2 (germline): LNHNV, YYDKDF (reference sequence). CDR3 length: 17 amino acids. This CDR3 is CATSSPIAGGLKETQYF. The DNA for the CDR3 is TGTGCCACCAGCAGTCCGATAGCGGGAGGTTTAAAAGAGACCCAGTACTTC.

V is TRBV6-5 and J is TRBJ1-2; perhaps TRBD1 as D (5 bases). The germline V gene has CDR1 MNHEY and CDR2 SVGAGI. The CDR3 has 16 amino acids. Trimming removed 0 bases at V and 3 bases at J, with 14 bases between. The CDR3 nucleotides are TGTGCCAGCAGTTACTCGAACGGGGCCTTGGACTATGGCTACACCTTC. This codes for CASSYSNGALDYGYTF.

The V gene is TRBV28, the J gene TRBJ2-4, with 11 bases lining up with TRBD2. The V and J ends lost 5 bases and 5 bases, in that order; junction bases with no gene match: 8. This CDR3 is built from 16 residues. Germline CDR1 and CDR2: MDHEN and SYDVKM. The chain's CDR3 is CASSPLAGGRENIQYF. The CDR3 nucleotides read TGTGCCAGCAGTCCGCTAGCGGGAGGCCGCGAAAACATTCAGTACTTC.

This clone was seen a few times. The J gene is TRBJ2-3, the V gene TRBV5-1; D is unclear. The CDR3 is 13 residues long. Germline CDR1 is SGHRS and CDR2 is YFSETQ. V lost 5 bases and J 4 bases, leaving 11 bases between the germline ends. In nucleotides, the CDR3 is TGCGCCAGCAGTACCTCGCAGGCAGATACGCAGTATTTT. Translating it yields CASSTSQADTQYF.

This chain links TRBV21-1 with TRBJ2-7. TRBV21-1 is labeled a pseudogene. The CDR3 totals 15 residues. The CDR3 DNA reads TGTGCCAGCGTACCCGGGGCAGACAGTCCCTACGAGCAGTACTTC. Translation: CASVPGADSPYEQYF.

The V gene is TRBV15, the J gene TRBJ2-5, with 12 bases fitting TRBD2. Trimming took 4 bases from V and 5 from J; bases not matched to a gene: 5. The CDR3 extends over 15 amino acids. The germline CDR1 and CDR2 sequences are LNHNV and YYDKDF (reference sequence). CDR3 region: CATSNRLAGVETQYF. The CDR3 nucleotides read TGTGCCACCAGCAACCGACTAGCGGGAGTGGAGACCCAGTACTTC.

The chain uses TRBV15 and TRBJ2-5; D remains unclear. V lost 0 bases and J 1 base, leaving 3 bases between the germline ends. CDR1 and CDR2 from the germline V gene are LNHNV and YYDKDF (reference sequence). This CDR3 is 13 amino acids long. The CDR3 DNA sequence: TGTGCCACCAGCAGAGATACCCAAGAGACCCAGTACTTC. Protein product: CATSRDTQETQYF.

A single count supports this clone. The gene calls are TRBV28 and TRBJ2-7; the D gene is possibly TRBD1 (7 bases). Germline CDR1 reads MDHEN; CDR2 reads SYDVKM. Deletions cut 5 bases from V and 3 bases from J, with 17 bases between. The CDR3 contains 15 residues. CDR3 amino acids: CASSHGGTEIYEQYF. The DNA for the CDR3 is TGTGCCAGCAGTCACGGCGGGACAGAGATCTACGAGCAGTACTTC.

CDR3 residues: CASSLEGGGYEQYF. DNA of the CDR3: TGCGCCAGCAGCTTGGAAGGGGGAGGCTACGAGCAGTACTTC. The V and J genes are TRBV5-1 and TRBJ2-7; possibly TRBD1 or TRBD2 for D (6 bases each). The length of the CDR3 is 14 residues. From germline, CDR1 is SGHRS and CDR2 YFSETQ. Between the trimmed V and J ends, which lost 0 bases and 3 bases, there was a span of 10 bases.

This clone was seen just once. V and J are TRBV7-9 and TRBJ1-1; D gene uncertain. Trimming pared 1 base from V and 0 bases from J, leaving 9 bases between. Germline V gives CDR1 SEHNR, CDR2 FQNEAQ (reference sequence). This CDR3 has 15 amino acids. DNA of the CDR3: TGTGCCAGCAGCTTAGGCCCGCGGGTGAACACTGAAGCTTTCTTT. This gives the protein CASSLGPRVNTEAFF.